These T cell receptor beta chains were read from a single sample in a study of blood T cells in healthy people across ages. From the 5' RACE reads, TCRdb called clonotypes with MiXCR, one entry per CDR3 protein. The table includes 1.5 million to 2 million distinct CDR3 sequences, about 50% detected once. Sequencing was done on a sample of blood. All receptors come from a woman aged 40 to 49 in good health. CDR3s include the opening cysteine and the closing phenylalanine or tryptophan. D genes are given only for firm matches. For some rows the clone size is stated as once, few or many, or as a class when expanded; others skip it.

J gene: TRBJ1-2
clone size: .
D gene: .
V gene: TRBV27
CDR3 DNA: TGTGCCAGCAGAACGACGGGGGGGCATTATGGCTACACCTTC
CDR3 protein: CASRTTGGHYGYTF

J gene: TRBJ2-3
clone size: .
D gene: TRBD2
V gene: TRBV3-1
CDR3 DNA: TGTGCCAGCAGCTCCCGGGGTAGCGGGGCTTACACAGACACGCAGTATTTT
CDR3 protein: CASSSRGSGAYTDTQYF

J gene: TRBJ2-7
clone size: .
D gene: TRBD1
V gene: TRBV7-9
CDR3 DNA: TGTGCCAGCAGCACCCACCAGGGGGCCCGTTACAATGAGCAGTACTTC
CDR3 protein: CASSTHQGARYNEQYF

J gene: TRBJ1-5
clone size: few
D gene: .
V gene: TRBV15
CDR3 DNA: TGTGCCACCAGTACCGCGAACAGGATCGTTCAGCCCCAGCATTTT
CDR3 protein: CATSTANRIVQPQHF

J gene: TRBJ2-2
clone size: .
D gene: TRBD1
V gene: TRBV27
CDR3 DNA: TGTGCCAGCAGCGGCCACAGGGGATTGGCCGGGGAGCTGTTTTTT
CDR3 protein: CASSGHRGLAGELFF

J gene: TRBJ1-5
clone size: .
D gene: .
V gene: TRBV7-2
CDR3 DNA: TGTGCCAGCAGCTTATCTCCGGGATTAAATCAGCCCCAGCATTTT
CDR3 protein: CASSLSPGLNQPQHF

J gene: TRBJ2-7
clone size: few
D gene: .
V gene: TRBV10-2
CDR3 DNA: TGCGCCAGCCTGGAGCTGAGCTCCTACGAGCAGTACTTC
CDR3 protein: CASLELSSYEQYF

J gene: TRBJ2-7
clone size: few
D gene: TRBD1
V gene: TRBV6-2/TRBV6-3
CDR3 DNA: TGTGCCAGCACCAAAGCAGGGGGAAGCTCCTACGAGCAGTACTTC
CDR3 protein: CASTKAGGSSYEQYF

J gene: TRBJ2-4
clone size: few
D gene: .
V gene: TRBV2
CDR3 DNA: TGTGCCAGCAGTTATTCGGTTCAGTACTTC
CDR3 protein: CASSYSVQYF

J gene: TRBJ2-3
clone size: few
D gene: .
V gene: TRBV2
CDR3 DNA: TGTGCCAGCAGTGAAATGAGGGGTGGCACAGATACGCAGTATTTT
CDR3 protein: CASSEMRGGTDTQYF

J gene: TRBJ2-5
clone size: many
D gene: .
V gene: TRBV7-2
CDR3 DNA: TGTGCCAGCAGCTTCCGATTCCAAGAGACCCAGTACTTC
CDR3 protein: CASSFRFQETQYF

J gene: TRBJ1-2
clone size: .
D gene: TRBD1
V gene: TRBV6-6
CDR3 DNA: TGTGCCAGCAGTCGGGGACAGGAATCCCAGGGAGACGACACCTTC
CDR3 protein: CASSRGQESQGDDTF

J gene: TRBJ1-5
clone size: .
D gene: .
V gene: TRBV12-3/TRBV12-4
CDR3 DNA: TGTGCCAGCAGTTTACAGCCCATGAGCAATCAGCCCCAGCATTTT
CDR3 protein: CASSLQPMSNQPQHF

J gene: TRBJ2-7
clone size: .
D gene: TRBD2
V gene: TRBV7-2
CDR3 DNA: TGTGCCAGCAGCCCAAGAGGCCTAGCGGGGGGGGACGAGCAGTACTTC
CDR3 protein: CASSPRGLAGGDEQYF

J gene: TRBJ1-5
clone size: .
D gene: TRBD1
V gene: TRBV6-2/TRBV6-3
CDR3 DNA: TGTGCCAGCAGCCACGTGGGACAGGGCAATCAGCCCCAGCATTTT
CDR3 protein: CASSHVGQGNQPQHF

J gene: TRBJ2-3
clone size: .
D gene: TRBD1
V gene: TRBV6-2/TRBV6-3
CDR3 DNA: TGTGCCAGCTTCCCAACCCCCTGGCGACAGGGGACAGATACGCAGTATTTT
CDR3 protein: CASFPTPWRQGTDTQYF

J gene: TRBJ1-5
clone size: .
D gene: TRBD1
V gene: TRBV2
CDR3 DNA: TGTGCCAGCACCGGCAGACAGGGAAATAATCAGCCCCAGCATTTT
CDR3 protein: CASTGRQGNNQPQHF

J gene: TRBJ1-1
clone size: .
D gene: .
V gene: TRBV9
CDR3 DNA: TGTGCCAGCAGCGTAGGATGGCGGGGCGAGGCTTTCTTT
CDR3 protein: CASSVGWRGEAFF

J gene: TRBJ1-2
clone size: few
D gene: TRBD1
V gene: TRBV27
CDR3 DNA: TGTGCCAGCAGTTTACCGCCGCCAGGGGGCAATGGCTACACCTTC
CDR3 protein: CASSLPPPGGNGYTF

J gene: TRBJ1-1
clone size: once
D gene: .
V gene: TRBV11-1
CDR3 DNA: TGTGCCAGCAACAACCCTAGGGACACTGAAGCTTTCTTT
CDR3 protein: CASNNPRDTEAFF

J gene: TRBJ1-2
clone size: .
D gene: .
V gene: TRBV7-3
CDR3 DNA: TGTGCCAGCAGCTTAAGCAGGGCTTCTAACTATGGCTACACCTTC
CDR3 protein: CASSLSRASNYGYTF

J gene: TRBJ2-7
clone size: .
D gene: .
V gene: TRBV5-1
CDR3 DNA: TGCGCCAGCAGCTCTTTGGGAGACGAGCGGTACTTC
CDR3 protein: CASSSLGDERYF

J gene: TRBJ2-7
clone size: .
D gene: .
V gene: TRBV5-1
CDR3 DNA: TGCGCCAGCAGCTTGGCAGATTGCTACGAGCAGTACTTC
CDR3 protein: CASSLADCYEQYF

J gene: TRBJ1-5
clone size: .
D gene: .
V gene: TRBV20-1
CDR3 DNA: TGCAGTGCTAGAGCCGGGGGCCTCAATCAGCCCCAGCATTTT
CDR3 protein: CSARAGGLNQPQHF

J gene: TRBJ2-3
clone size: .
D gene: .
V gene: TRBV15
CDR3 DNA: TGTGCCACCAGCCCCCAGGTCGGGACCGATGCTACTAGCACAGATACGCAGTATTTT
CDR3 protein: CATSPQVGTDATSTDTQYF

J gene: TRBJ2-3
clone size: .
D gene: .
V gene: TRBV20-1
CDR3 DNA: TGCAGTGCTAGAGATCGTATAGATACGCAGTATTTT
CDR3 protein: CSARDRIDTQYF

J gene: TRBJ2-1
clone size: .
D gene: .
V gene: TRBV20-1
CDR3 DNA: TGCAGTGCTAGTCCCACGAGCTGGGATGAGCAGTTCTTC
CDR3 protein: CSASPTSWDEQFF

J gene: TRBJ2-1
clone size: .
D gene: .
V gene: TRBV7-9
CDR3 DNA: TGTGCCAGCAGCTTAGGGGGGTCGGGGGGCGTAAATGAGCAGTTCTTC
CDR3 protein: CASSLGGSGGVNEQFF

J gene: TRBJ1-5
clone size: .
D gene: TRBD1
V gene: TRBV20-1
CDR3 DNA: TGCAGTGCTAGTAACTTGGGGACAGTCCGCGGCAATCAGCCCCAGCATTTT
CDR3 protein: CSASNLGTVRGNQPQHF

J gene: TRBJ2-1
clone size: once
D gene: TRBD1
V gene: TRBV27
CDR3 DNA: TGTGCCAGCAGCCCGGGGACAGTAGTCAATGAGCAGTTCTTC
CDR3 protein: CASSPGTVVNEQFF

J gene: TRBJ1-2
clone size: once
D gene: .
V gene: TRBV7-9
CDR3 DNA: TGTGCCAGCAGCCCCTTTTTGTGGGGGGACCTTAACTATGGCTACACCTTC
CDR3 protein: CASSPFLWGDLNYGYTF

J gene: TRBJ2-5
clone size: .
D gene: .
V gene: TRBV20-1
CDR3 DNA: TGCAGTGCTAGTGTCCCTTTACGTTATGAGGAGACCCAGTACTTC
CDR3 protein: CSASVPLRYEETQYF

J gene: TRBJ2-3
clone size: .
D gene: .
V gene: TRBV7-8
CDR3 DNA: TGTGCCAGCCTAGGTAGTGGGGGTTCCACAGATACGCAGTATTTT
CDR3 protein: CASLGSGGSTDTQYF

J gene: TRBJ2-5
clone size: .
D gene: TRBD1
V gene: TRBV5-6
CDR3 DNA: TGTGCCAGCAGCTCTACGGACAGGGCGGAGACCCAGTACTTC
CDR3 protein: CASSSTDRAETQYF

J gene: TRBJ2-3
clone size: few
D gene: .
V gene: TRBV6-2/TRBV6-3
CDR3 DNA: TGTGCCAGCAGGCCCCCTGGAATGGGCACAGATACGCAGTATTTT
CDR3 protein: CASRPPGMGTDTQYF

J gene: TRBJ2-2
clone size: .
D gene: .
V gene: TRBV4-3
CDR3 DNA: TGCGCCAGCAGCCAAGAGGGCCCCTACACCGGGGAGCTGTTTTTT
CDR3 protein: CASSQEGPYTGELFF

J gene: TRBJ2-7
clone size: few
D gene: .
V gene: TRBV20-1
CDR3 DNA: TGCAGTGCTATGGGGCTCTCCACCTACGAGCAGTACTTC
CDR3 protein: CSAMGLSTYEQYF

J gene: TRBJ1-2
clone size: .
D gene: .
V gene: TRBV21-1
CDR3 DNA: TGTGCCAGCAGCAAAGTCCGACGGGGGGACTATGGCTACACCTTC
CDR3 protein: CASSKVRRGDYGYTF

J gene: TRBJ2-6
clone size: .
D gene: .
V gene: TRBV5-8
CDR3 DNA: TGTGCCAGCACCGCTCGGGGGTCTGGGGCCAACGTCCCGACTTTC
CDR3 protein: CASTARGSGANVPTF

J gene: TRBJ1-2
clone size: .
D gene: TRBD1
V gene: TRBV12-3/TRBV12-4
CDR3 DNA: TGTGCCAGCAGCGAGACAGGGCCCGGGGGCTACACCTTC
CDR3 protein: CASSETGPGGYTF

J gene: TRBJ2-5
clone size: .
D gene: TRBD1
V gene: TRBV5-1
CDR3 DNA: TGCGCCAGCAGCATCCAGGGGGCTCCTGAGACCCAGTACTTC
CDR3 protein: CASSIQGAPETQYF